A single sample gave rise to the 9 T cell receptor beta chains below, sequenced in a study of shared clonotypes between healthy human individuals. Clones were read by immunoSEQ multiplex PCR, and TCRdb kept only the in-frame ones, dropping some. The data hold 90,000 to 100,000 clones, with roughly 50% observed a single time. The sample comprised PBMCs. The receptors derive from a woman in her thirties or forties in good health. Some clones in this sample may be carry-over from other donors' samples.

This clone showed up just a few times. The chain combines TRBV11-3 with TRBJ2-2; D is ambiguous. Trimming removed 5 bases at V and 1 base at J, with 8 bases between. Germline CDR1 is SGHNT and CDR2 is YENEEA. The CDR3 is 14 amino acids. The CDR3: CASSLRGNTGELFF. The DNA of the CDR3 is TGTGCCAGCAGCCTAAGAGGGAACACCGGGGAGCTGTTTTTT.

Details on this clone: This may be a read error: a much more frequent sequence differs by one nucleotide. The J gene is TRBJ2-7, the V gene TRBV7-3; 11 positions match TRBD2. Germline CDR1 SGHTA, CDR2 FQGTGA. With V trimmed by 1 base and J by 4 bases, 12 bases remained unmatched. This CDR3 has 18 amino acids. The CDR3 sequence is CASSLNLGGLAGGYEQYF. The CDR3 nucleotides are TGTGCCAGCAGCTTAAATTTAGGTGGTCTAGCGGGAGGATACGAGCAGTACTTC.

Regarding this clone: A read error is possible here, since a much larger clone lies one base away. The CDR3 does not end in the conserved phenylalanine or tryptophan, so this is likely a read error. This chain connects TRBV7-9 to TRBJ1-1; TRBD1 might be the D (5 bases). The V and J ends lost 5 bases and 0 bases respectively, with 10 bases between them. Germline loops: CDR1 SEHNR, CDR2 FQNEAQ (reference sequence). CDR3 length: 14 residues. The CDR3 DNA reads as TGTGCCAGCAGCCCGGGACCTATGAACACTGAAGCTTTCCTT. Its protein is CASSPGPMNTEAFL.

The gene calls are TRBV6-1 and TRBJ2-1; unclear D gene. Germline CDR1 MNHNS, CDR2 SASEGT. The CDR3 loop spans 15 amino acids. Trimming stripped 6 bases from V and 2 bases from J, with 14 bases between. CDR3 sequence (DNA): TGTGCCAGCAGCTTAGTTCCAGAGGCCTACAATGAGCAGTTCTTC. Its translation: CASSLVPEAYNEQFF.

This clone was counted many times. The rearrangement joins TRBV5-6 to TRBJ2-7; maybe TRBD2 (6 bases). Germline lookup yields CDR1 SGHDT and CDR2 YYEEEE. This CDR3 region has 14 residues. Trimming took 1 base from V and 4 from J, leaving 12 bases between them. The CDR3 spells CASSLSGGRYEQYF. DNA of the CDR3: TGTGCCAGCAGCTTGAGTGGTGGGAGGTACGAGCAGTACTTC.

Points on this clone: This may be a read error, as it is one base from a much larger clone. The rearrangement uses TRBV11-2 and TRBJ2-1; D unresolved. Germline loops: CDR1 SGHAT, CDR2 FQNNGV. This CDR3 is 11 amino acids long. The CDR3 DNA reads TGTGCCGGCAGCTTTTTCAATGAGCAGTTCTTC. It is translated as CAGSFFNEQFF.

This clone was picked up many times. The sample has other DNA sequences that encode this CDR3 too. V gene TRBV19 combines with J gene TRBJ2-4, with D possibly matching TRBD1 (6 bases). Trimming stripped 2 bases from V and 0 bases from J, with 8 bases between. The CDR3 sequence is 15 residues long. Germline values: CDR1 LNHDA, CDR2 SQIVND (reference sequence). This CDR3 is CASSIHREAKNIQYF. The DNA for the CDR3 is TGTGCCAGTAGTATACACAGGGAAGCCAAAAACATTCAGTACTTC.

This clone turned up a few times. CDR3 protein: CAWTRSLAVNEQFF. The CDR3 nucleotides are TGTGCCTGGACGCGGTCGCTAGCGGTTAATGAGCAGTTCTTC. V gene TRBV30 combines with J gene TRBJ2-1, with TRBD2 matching over 7 bases. From germline, CDR1 is GTSNPN and CDR2 SVGIG (reference sequence). V shed 4 bases and J 7 bases; nucleotides not matched to a gene: 10. The CDR3 length is 14 residues.

The chain is built from TRBV9 and TRBJ2-1; D is unclear. Germline CDR1 reads SGDLS; CDR2 reads YYNGEE. Trimming took off 0 bases at V and 1 base at J, with 8 bases between the two ends. CDR3 size: 15 residues. The CDR3 loop is CASSVVGSSYNEQFF. In DNA, the CDR3 is TGTGCCAGCAGCGTAGTGGGCAGTTCCTACAATGAGCAGTTCTTC.